The entry that follows covers one T cell receptor (beta chain) sequence. The sample is drawn from a study of technical replicates of blood from several donors. CDR1 ENHRY and CDR2 SYGVKD come from the germline V gene. V lost 0 bases, J lost 5 bases, and 10 bases lay in between. This CDR3 has 15 residues. The table came from immunoSEQ multiplex PCR; TCRdb's copy has only in-frame clones and leaves some out. The table includes roughly 68,000 clones, about 97% detected once. The receptor's source is a human donor in good health. Sequenced material: T cells isolated from PBMCs. The chain is built from TRBV10-3 and TRBJ1-4; D uncertain. For the CDR3, the DNA is TGTGCCATCAGTGAGTCGGTGCGGTTAAATGAAAAACTGTTTTTT. Amino acid sequence: CAISESVRLNEKLFF.